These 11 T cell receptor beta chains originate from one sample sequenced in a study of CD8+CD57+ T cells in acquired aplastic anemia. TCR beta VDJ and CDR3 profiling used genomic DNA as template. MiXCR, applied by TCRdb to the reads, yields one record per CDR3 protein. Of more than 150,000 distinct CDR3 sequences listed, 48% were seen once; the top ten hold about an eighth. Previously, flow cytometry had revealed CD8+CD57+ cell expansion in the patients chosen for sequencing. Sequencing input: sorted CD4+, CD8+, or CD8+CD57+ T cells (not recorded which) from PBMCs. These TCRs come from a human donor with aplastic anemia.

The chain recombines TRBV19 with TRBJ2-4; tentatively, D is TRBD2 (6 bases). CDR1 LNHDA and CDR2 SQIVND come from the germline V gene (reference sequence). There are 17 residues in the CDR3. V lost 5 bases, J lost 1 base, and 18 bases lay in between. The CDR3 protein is CASSPRDFSGAKNIQYF. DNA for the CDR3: TGTGCCAGTAGTCCGAGGGACTTCTCCGGGGCCAAAAACATTCAGTACTTC.

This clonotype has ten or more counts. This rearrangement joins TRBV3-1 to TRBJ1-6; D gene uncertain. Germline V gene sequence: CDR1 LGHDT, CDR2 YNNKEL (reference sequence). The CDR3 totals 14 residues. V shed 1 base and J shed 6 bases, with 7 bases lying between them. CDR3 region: CASSQVHRNSPLHF. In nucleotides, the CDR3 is TGTGCCAGCAGCCAAGTACACCGTAATTCACCCCTCCACTTT.

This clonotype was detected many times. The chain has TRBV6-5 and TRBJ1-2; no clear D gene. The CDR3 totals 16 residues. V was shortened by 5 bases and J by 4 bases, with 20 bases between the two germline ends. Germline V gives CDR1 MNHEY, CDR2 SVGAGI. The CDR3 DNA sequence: TGTGCCAGCAGTCCCTCGCTCGGGTTGTCGGGCTATGGCTACACCTTC. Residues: CASSPSLGLSGYGYTF.

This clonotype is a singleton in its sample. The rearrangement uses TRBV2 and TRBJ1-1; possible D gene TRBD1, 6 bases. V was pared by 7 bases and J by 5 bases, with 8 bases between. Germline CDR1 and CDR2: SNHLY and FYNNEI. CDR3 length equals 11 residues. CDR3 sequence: CASKGGTEAFF. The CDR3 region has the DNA TGTGCCAGCAAGGGGGGGACTGAAGCTTTCTTT.

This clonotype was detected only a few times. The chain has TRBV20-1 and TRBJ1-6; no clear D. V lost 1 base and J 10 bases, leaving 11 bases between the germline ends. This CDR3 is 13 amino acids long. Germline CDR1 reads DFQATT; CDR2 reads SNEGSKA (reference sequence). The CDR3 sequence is CSARVTKLSPLHF. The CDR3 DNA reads TGCAGTGCTAGAGTAACAAAACTCTCACCCCTCCACTTT.

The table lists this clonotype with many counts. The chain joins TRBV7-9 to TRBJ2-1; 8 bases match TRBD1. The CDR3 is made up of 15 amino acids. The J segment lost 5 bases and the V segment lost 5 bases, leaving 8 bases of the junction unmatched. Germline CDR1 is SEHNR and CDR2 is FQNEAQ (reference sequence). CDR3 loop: CASSPRGQVNNEQFF. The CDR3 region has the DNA TGTGCCAGCAGCCCACGGGGACAGGTTAACAATGAGCAGTTCTTC.

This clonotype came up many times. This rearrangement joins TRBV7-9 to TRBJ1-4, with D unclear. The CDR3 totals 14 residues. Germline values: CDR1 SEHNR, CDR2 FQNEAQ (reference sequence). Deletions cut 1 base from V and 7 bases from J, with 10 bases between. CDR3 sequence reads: CASSLGIFGEKLFF. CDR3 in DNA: TGTGCCAGCAGCTTAGGGATATTCGGTGAAAAACTGTTTTTT.

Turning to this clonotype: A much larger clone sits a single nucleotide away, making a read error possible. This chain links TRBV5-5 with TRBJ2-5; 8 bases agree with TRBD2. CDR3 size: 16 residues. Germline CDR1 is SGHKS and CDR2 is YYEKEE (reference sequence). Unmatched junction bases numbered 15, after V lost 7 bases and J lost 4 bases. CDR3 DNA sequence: TGTGCCAGCGGTTTGGCCAGACTAGCGAGTGGAGAGACCCAGTACTTC. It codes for CASGLARLASGETQYF. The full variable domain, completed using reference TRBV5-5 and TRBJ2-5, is DAGVTQSPTHLIKTRGQQVTLRCSPISGHKSVSWYQQVLGQGPQFIFQYYEKEERGRGNFPDRFSARQFPNYSSELNVNALLLGDSALYLCASGLARLASGETQYFGPGTRLLVL.

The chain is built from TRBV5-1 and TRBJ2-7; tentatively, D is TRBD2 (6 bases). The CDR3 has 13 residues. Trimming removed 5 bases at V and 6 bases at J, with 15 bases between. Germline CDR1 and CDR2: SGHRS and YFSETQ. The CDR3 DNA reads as TGCGCCAGCAGGCCGCTAGCGCTCGGCGAGCAGTACTTC. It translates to CASRPLALGEQYF.

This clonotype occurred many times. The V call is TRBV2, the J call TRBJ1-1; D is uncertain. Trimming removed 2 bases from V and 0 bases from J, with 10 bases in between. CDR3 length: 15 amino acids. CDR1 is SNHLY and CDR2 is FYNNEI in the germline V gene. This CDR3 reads CASSENPSLNTEAFF. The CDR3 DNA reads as TGTGCCAGCAGTGAAAACCCCAGCCTGAACACTGAAGCTTTCTTT.

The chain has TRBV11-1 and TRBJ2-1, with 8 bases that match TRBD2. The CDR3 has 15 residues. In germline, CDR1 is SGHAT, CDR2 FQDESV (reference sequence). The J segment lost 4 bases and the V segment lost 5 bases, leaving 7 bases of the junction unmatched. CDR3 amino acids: CASSETSALYNEQFF. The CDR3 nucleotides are TGTGCCAGCAGCGAGACTAGCGCCTTATACAATGAGCAGTTCTTC.